This TCR beta chain originates from a study of patients and donors after allogeneic stem cell transplantation. MiXCR, applied by TCRdb to the RT-PCR reads, yields one record per CDR3 protein. The data show 900,000 to 1,000,000 distinct CDR3 sequences, 15% to 20% seen once. The sequencing input was blood, either unsorted or a sorted T cell fraction (not recorded which). The sequence was obtained from a human donor who was either an allogeneic HSCT recipient or a stem cell or donor lymphocyte infusion donor (not recorded which). It is not recorded whose cells these are; they may come from a transplant donor.

CDR3 amino acids: CASSQPTSGRAADTQYF. The DNA of the CDR3 is TGCGCCAGCAGCCAACCGACTAGCGGGAGGGCTGCAGATACGCAGTATTTT. This chain uses TRBV4-1 with TRBJ2-3; 14 nucleotides align to TRBD2. V dropped 2 bases and J dropped 4; count of bases not matched to a gene: 5. The CDR3 sequence is 17 residues long. Per germline, CDR1 MGHRA and CDR2 YSYEKL.